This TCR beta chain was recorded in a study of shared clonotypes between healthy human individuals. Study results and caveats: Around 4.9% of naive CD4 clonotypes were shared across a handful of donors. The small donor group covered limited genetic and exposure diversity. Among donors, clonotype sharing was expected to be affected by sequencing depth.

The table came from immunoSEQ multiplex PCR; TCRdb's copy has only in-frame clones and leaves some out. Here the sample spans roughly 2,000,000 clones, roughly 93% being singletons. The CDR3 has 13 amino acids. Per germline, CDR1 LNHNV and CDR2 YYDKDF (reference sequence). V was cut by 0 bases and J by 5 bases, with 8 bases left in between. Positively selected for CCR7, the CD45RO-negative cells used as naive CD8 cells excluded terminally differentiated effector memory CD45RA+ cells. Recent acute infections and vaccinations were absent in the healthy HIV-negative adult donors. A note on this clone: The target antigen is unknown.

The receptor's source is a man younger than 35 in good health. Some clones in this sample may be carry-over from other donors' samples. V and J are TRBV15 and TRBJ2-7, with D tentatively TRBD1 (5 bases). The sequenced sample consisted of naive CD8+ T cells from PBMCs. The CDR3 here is CATSREQVHEQYF. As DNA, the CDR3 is TGTGCCACCAGCAGAGAACAGGTCCACGAGCAGTACTTC.